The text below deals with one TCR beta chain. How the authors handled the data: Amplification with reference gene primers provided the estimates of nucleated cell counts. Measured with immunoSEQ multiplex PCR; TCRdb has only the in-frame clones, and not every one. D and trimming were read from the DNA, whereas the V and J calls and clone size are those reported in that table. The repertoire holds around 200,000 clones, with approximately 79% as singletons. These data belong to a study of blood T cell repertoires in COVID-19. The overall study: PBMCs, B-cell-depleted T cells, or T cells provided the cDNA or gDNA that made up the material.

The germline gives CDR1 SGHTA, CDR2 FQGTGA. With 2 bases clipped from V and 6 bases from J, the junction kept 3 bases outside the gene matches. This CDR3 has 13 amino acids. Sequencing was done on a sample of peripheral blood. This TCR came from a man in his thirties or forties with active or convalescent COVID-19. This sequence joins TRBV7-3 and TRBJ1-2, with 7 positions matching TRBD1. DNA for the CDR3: TGTGCCAGCAGCTTATACACAGGGGATGGCTACACCTTC. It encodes CASSLYTGDGYTF.